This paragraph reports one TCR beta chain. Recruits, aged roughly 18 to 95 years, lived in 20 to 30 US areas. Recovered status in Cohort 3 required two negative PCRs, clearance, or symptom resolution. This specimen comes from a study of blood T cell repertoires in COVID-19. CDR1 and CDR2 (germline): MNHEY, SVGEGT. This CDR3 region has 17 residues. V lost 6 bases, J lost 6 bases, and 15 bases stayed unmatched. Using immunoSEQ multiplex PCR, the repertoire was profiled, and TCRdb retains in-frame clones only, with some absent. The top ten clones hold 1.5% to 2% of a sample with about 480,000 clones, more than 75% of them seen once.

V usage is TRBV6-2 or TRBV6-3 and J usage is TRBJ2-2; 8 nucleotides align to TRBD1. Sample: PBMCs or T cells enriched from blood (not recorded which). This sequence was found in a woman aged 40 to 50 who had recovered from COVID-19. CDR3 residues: CASSLDRASPGAGELFF. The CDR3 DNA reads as TGTGCCAGCAGCTTGGACAGGGCTAGTCCGGGTGCCGGGGAGCTGTTTTTT.